This T cell receptor (beta chain) was retrieved from a study of blood T cell repertoires in COVID-19 (dated by TCRdb to about 2020). Some background on the complete study: The collaborator samples originated in the United States, Italy and Spain and spanned the acute and convalescent phases of COVID-19. The prospective study material was composed of cDNA or gDNA derived from T cells, B-cell-depleted T cells, or PBMCs. Deeply sampled blood TCRbeta repertoires from subjects exposed to, actively infected with, or recovered from COVID-19 were included in the dataset. The repertoires were made available in a free public database intended to serve as a resource for research on the immune response to SARS-CoV-2. Samples came from the ongoing ImmuneRACE study (first 160 participants) plus 1,254 subjects from 6 global collaborators. The sample metadata nearly always contained a de-identified subject ID, COVID-19 status, age in years and sex. Where available, HLA class I and class II types were obtained from metadata supplied by the sample provider rather than from assay-based typing. The paper as a whole reports these results and caveats: How much clinical and demographic metadata was included differed by source and by participant, and the metadata was provided uncurated.

Worth noting for this clone: Its target antigen remains unknown. Base qualities were left out, and no much larger clone turns up one base away.

Participants in the prospective study were aged roughly 18 to 100 years, lived in some 24 United States geographic areas, and enrolled through a virtual design. Cohort assignment in the prospective study relied on participant-reported clinical history from a screening survey and a study questionnaire. For ImmuneRACE Cohort 3, a participant was defined as recovered based on two consecutive negative NP/OP PCR tests, clearance by a healthcare professional, or resolution of symptoms. In the prospective study, mobile phlebotomists collected whole blood, serum and a nasopharyngeal or oropharyngeal swab from each participant. Additional blood draws and questionnaires over an approximately two-month period could optionally be provided by prospective study participants. Blood samples from the prospective study were shipped frozen or at room temperature prior to DNA extraction. TCRbeta CDR3 regions were amplified from genomic DNA using the immunoSEQ Assay, a bias-controlled multiplex PCR. The study's processing was this. The number of nucleated cells in each sample was estimated by amplification of reference gene primers within the assay. Sequence reads were collapsed and filtered to measure the absolute abundance of every unique TCRbeta CDR3 rearrangement. Productive Simpson clonality was computed per sample as the square root of Simpson's diversity index over productive rearrangements. TCRdb stores this immuneACCESS table with in-frame sequences only. Part of the clones is absent; in the studies checked, under half of the shortfall reflects unresolved V genes, and no reason is known for the rest. Clone size and the V and J calls come from that table; the DNA yielded D and trimming. This sample is represented by around 220,000 clones; about nine tenths of them were singletons. Of the sample, over 1.5% falls within the top ten clones.

Sequencing was done on a sample of PBMCs or T cells enriched from blood (not recorded which). This receptor was taken from a woman younger than 30 who had recovered from COVID-19.

In nucleotide form, the sequence is TGTGCCAGCAGTTACTCCCCTAGTGCCGCCGGGGAGCTGTTTTTT. Its translation reads: CASSYSPSAAGELFF. Recombination linked TRBV6-6 to TRBJ2-2; confidence is insufficient to name the D gene. Its CDR3 holds 15 amino acids, cysteine through phenylalanine. The sequence is cut down to CDR3 DNA, 45 bases in frame from base 1. V loses 0 bases of germline sequence and J loses 6 bases, and the interval between the two ends is 11 bases. CDR1 MNHNY and CDR2 SVGAGI are derived from the germline V gene (reference sequence).